Listed here are 25 T cell receptor beta chains from one sample, sequenced in a study of blood T cells in healthy people across ages. The use of a sample-barcoded 5' primer and a J-beta primer mix characterized a second PCR of about 6 to 12 cycles. TCRdb itself ran the 5' RACE reads through MiXCR, one entry per CDR3 protein. The sample has about 810,000 distinct CDR3 sequences, under 40% seen once; the top ten hold approximately 13%. Material: blood. The receptor source for this set is a man in his late teens or twenties in good health.

This clonotype was seen once. CDR3 bases: TGTGCCAGCAGCTTCCGAGGGACTAGCGCTATAGGGGAGCAGTTCTTC. Translated, it gives CASSFRGTSAIGEQFF. The chain has TRBV7-3 and TRBJ2-1; 10 nucleotides line up with TRBD2. This CDR3 has 16 residues. The J segment lost 10 bases and the V segment lost 3 bases, leaving 12 bases of the junction unmatched. Germline V gene lookup returns CDR1 SGHTA and CDR2 FQGTGA.

The CDR3 DNA is TGTGCCAGCAGCAACCCAGGGGGGCTCACCACTGAAGCTTTCTTT. Translating it yields CASSNPGGLTTEAFF. This rearrangement joins TRBV28 to TRBJ1-1, with 7 bases fitting TRBD1. The CDR3 is 15 amino acids. The trim removed 6 bases at V and 4 bases at J, leaving 11 bases unmatched. CDR1 and CDR2 (germline): MDHEN, SYDVKM.

This chain links TRBV7-9 with TRBJ1-1; no reliable D call. The CDR3 loop spans 14 amino acids. V was clipped by 1 base and J by 5 bases, with 11 bases between them. The V gene's germline CDR1 is SEHNR and CDR2 FQNEAQ (reference sequence). The chain's CDR3 is CASSLGSSGTEAFF. DNA of the CDR3: TGTGCCAGCAGCTTAGGGTCCTCGGGGACTGAAGCTTTCTTT.

The J gene is TRBJ2-5, the V gene TRBV5-1; 7 bases line up with TRBD1. The CDR3 is 14 residues long. Per the germline V gene, CDR1 is SGHRS and CDR2 is YFSETQ. V shed 3 bases, J shed 3 bases, and the junction held 5 bases outside the gene matches. The CDR3 sequence is CASSWDTGEETQYF. For the CDR3, the DNA is TGCGCCAGCAGCTGGGACACAGGGGAAGAGACCCAGTACTTC.

Here the CDR3 reads CASSLDWDRATDTQYF. CDR3 in DNA: TGTGCCAGCAGTCTCGACTGGGACAGGGCGACAGATACGCAGTATTTT. This sequence joins TRBV2 and TRBJ2-3; 9 bases are a match to TRBD1. CDR3 length: 16 residues. CDR1 SNHLY and CDR2 FYNNEI come from the germline V gene. Trimming took 5 bases from V and 3 from J; bases not matched to a gene: 9.

The sample holds many counts of this clonotype. V usage is TRBV7-9 and J usage is TRBJ2-1; D ambiguous. From germline, CDR1 is SEHNR and CDR2 FQNEAQ (reference sequence). The CDR3 extends over 10 amino acids. Trimming took off 9 bases at V and 6 bases at J, with 6 bases between the two ends. The CDR3 here is CASESNEQFF. As DNA, the CDR3 is TGTGCCAGTGAGAGCAATGAGCAGTTCTTC. Full variable domain (remainder filled in from reference TRBV7-9 and TRBJ2-1): DTGVSQNPRHKITKRGQNVTFRCDPISEHNRLYWYRQTLGQGPEFLTYFQNEAQLEKSRLLSDRFSAERPKGSFSTLEIQRTEQGDSAMYLCASESNEQFFGPGTRLTVL.

The DNA for the CDR3 is TGCAGTGCAACCCGGGACAGGGATTTGCTCCAGTACTTC. It codes for CSATRDRDLLQYF. This chain connects TRBV20-1 to TRBJ2-5; 9 nucleotides line up with TRBD1. Germline V CDR1 and CDR2: DFQATT, SNEGSKA (reference sequence). The CDR3 runs 13 residues. V lost 6 bases and J lost 10; bases outside the gene matches: 12.

This chain joins TRBV10-3 and TRBJ1-2; D gene uncertain. Germline assignment: CDR1 ENHRY and CDR2 SYGVKD. V was trimmed by 0 bases and J by 8 bases, leaving 10 bases between them. The CDR3 is 13 residues long. The CDR3 DNA reads TGTGCCATCAGTGAGTCGCTACTAGGGGGCTACACCTTC. This gives the protein CAISESLLGGYTF.

The CDR3 bases are TGCAGTGCTCCTAAGTGGGGGGTAGGTACTGAAGCTTTCTTT. This gives the protein CSAPKWGVGTEAFF. The chain employs TRBV20-1 and TRBJ1-1, with D maybe TRBD1 (5 bases). Trimming stripped 5 bases from V and 5 bases from J, with 18 bases between. In germline, CDR1 is DFQATT, CDR2 SNEGSKA (reference sequence). This CDR3 is built from 14 residues.

This clonotype was observed at least ten times. The V call is TRBV9, the J call TRBJ1-2, with 9 nucleotides matching TRBD1. The CDR3 extends over 17 amino acids. V trimming: 3 bases; J trimming: 1 base; junction bases outside the gene matches: 10. Germline CDR1 and CDR2: SGDLS and YYNGEE. The CDR3 DNA is TGTGCCAGCAGCGACGGGACAGGGAGGGGAAATAACTATGGCTACACCTTC. Its protein product is CASSDGTGRGNNYGYTF.

The V gene is TRBV3-1, the J gene TRBJ2-3, with a tentative D call TRBD1 (5 bases). Trimming stripped 6 bases from V and 4 bases from J, with 17 bases between. The CDR3 runs to 15 residues. Germline assignment: CDR1 LGHDT and CDR2 YNNKEL (reference sequence). The CDR3: CASRRRGTHADTQYF. CDR3 coding DNA: TGTGCCAGCAGAAGAAGGGGAACGCACGCAGATACGCAGTATTTT.

This chain connects TRBV20-1 to TRBJ1-5, with no clear D. V lost 0 bases, J lost 7 bases, and 10 bases lay in between. Germline CDR1 reads DFQATT; CDR2 reads SNEGSKA (reference sequence). The CDR3 has 13 residues. This CDR3 reads CSARERTDQPQHF. The CDR3 DNA reads as TGCAGTGCTAGAGAGAGGACGGACCAGCCCCAGCATTTT.

The chain recombines TRBV6-2 or TRBV6-3 with TRBJ2-5; weak D call: TRBD1 (7 bases). Near its end, the DNA agrees better with TRBJ2-7, so the J call may be wrong. Germline values: CDR1 MNHEY, CDR2 SVGEGT. The CDR3 is made up of 15 amino acids. The CDR3 coding sequence is TGTGCCAGCAGTTACGGAGGGACAGCTCTGGGCGAGCAGTACTTC. Translating gives CASSYGGTALGEQYF.

The chain has TRBV10-3 and TRBJ1-4; the match to TRBD1 covers 9 bases. Germline V gives CDR1 ENHRY, CDR2 SYGVKD. Unmatched junction bases numbered 7, after V lost 4 bases and J lost 7 bases. This CDR3 is built from 15 residues. This CDR3 reads CAISGEDRGGEKLFF. The DNA for the CDR3 is TGTGCCATCAGTGGCGAGGACAGGGGAGGTGAAAAACTGTTTTTT.

The rearrangement links TRBV28 to TRBJ2-5; 9 bases fit TRBD2. Unmatched junction bases numbered 5, after V lost 2 bases and J lost 7 bases. Germline CDR1 is MDHEN and CDR2 is SYDVKM. The CDR3 covers 14 residues. CDR3 in DNA: TGTGCCAGCAGTTTAGGACTAGCGCATGGGACCCAGTACTTC. Amino acids: CASSLGLAHGTQYF.

In its sample, this clonotype was seen many times. The chain is built from TRBV5-1 and TRBJ1-6; D is uncertain. This CDR3 is built from 14 residues. The V gene's germline CDR1 is SGHRS and CDR2 YFSETQ. V was cut by 0 bases and J by 10 bases, with 11 bases left in between. The CDR3 sequence is CASSLAGRGSPLHF. CDR3 DNA sequence: TGCGCCAGCAGCTTGGCAGGACGTGGCTCACCCCTCCACTTT.

This clonotype occurred many times. The chain recombines TRBV5-1 with TRBJ2-5, with D possibly TRBD1 on 5 matching bases. The CDR3 totals 14 residues. Germline CDR1 SGHRS, CDR2 YFSETQ. V was shortened by 1 base and J by 6 bases, with 13 bases between the two germline ends. The CDR3 coding sequence is TGCGCCAGCAGCTTGCTTGTAGGGGATAAGACCCAGTACTTC. It is translated as CASSLLVGDKTQYF.

J is TRBJ2-3 and V is TRBV10-3; 11 positions match TRBD1. Germline V gene sequence: CDR1 ENHRY, CDR2 SYGVKD. This CDR3 is 16 amino acids long. Unmatched junction bases numbered 8, after V lost 5 bases and J lost 4 bases. In DNA form, the CDR3 reads TGTGCCATCAGTAAGGGACAGGGGGATTGGTCAGATACGCAGTATTTT. Amino acids: CAISKGQGDWSDTQYF.

This rearrangement joins TRBV7-9 to TRBJ1-2; D might be TRBD1 (6 bases). V shed 5 bases and J shed 2 bases, with 18 bases lying between them. The CDR3 extends over 16 amino acids. The germline CDR1 and CDR2 sequences are SEHNR and FQNEAQ (reference sequence). The CDR3 protein is CASSPILTGDNYGYTF. The CDR3 nucleotides read TGTGCCAGCAGCCCGATACTGACAGGCGACAACTATGGCTACACCTTC.

The chain combines TRBV9 with TRBJ1-4, with TRBD1 as a possible D gene (6 bases). The CDR3 contains 13 residues. The V end was cut by 4 bases, the J end by 8 bases, with 12 bases between. CDR1 and CDR2 from the germline V gene are SGDLS and YYNGEE. The CDR3 nucleotides are TGTGCCAGCAGCCCAGACAGGTCCGAAAAACTGTTTTTT. This codes for CASSPDRSEKLFF. The full variable domain, in which reference TRBV9 and TRBJ1-4 provide the parts outside the CDR3, is DSGVTQTPKHLITATGQRVTLRCSPRSGDLSVYWYQQSLDQGLQFLIQYYNGEERAKGNILERFSAQQFPDLHSELNLSSLELGDSALYFCASSPDRSEKLFFGSGTQLSVL.

The V and J genes are TRBV20-1 and TRBJ2-5, with D perhaps assigned TRBD1 or TRBD2 (5 bases each). The germline CDR1 and CDR2 sequences are DFQATT and SNEGSKA (reference sequence). V was clipped by 4 bases and J by 7 bases, with 16 bases between them. The CDR3 covers 13 residues. Here the CDR3 DNA reads TGCAGTGCTAAGGAGCGTACGGGGCCGACCCAGTACTTC. Encoded protein: CSAKERTGPTQYF.

This sequence joins TRBV27 and TRBJ1-4; TRBD1 aligns across 7 bases. Germline CDR1 and CDR2: MNHEY and SMNVEV (reference sequence). V shed 5 bases, J shed 8 bases, and the junction held 11 bases outside the gene matches. The CDR3 consists of 15 residues. The CDR3 nucleotides are TGTGCCAGCAGTCACTCAAGGGGGCTAGGGGAAAAACTGTTTTTT. Translating gives CASSHSRGLGEKLFF.

The chain carries TRBV2 and TRBJ1-4; 9 bases align to TRBD1. This CDR3 contains 14 residues. J was trimmed by 7 bases and V by 6 bases; bases with no gene match: 6. Germline CDR1 SNHLY, CDR2 FYNNEI. CDR3 protein: CASRPGQGGEKLFF. In DNA, the CDR3 is TGTGCCAGCAGGCCGGGACAGGGTGGTGAAAAACTGTTTTTT.

V is TRBV5-1 and J is TRBJ2-5, with D possibly being TRBD2 (6 bases). V was shortened by 4 bases and J by 4 bases, with 14 bases between the two germline ends. There are 14 residues in the CDR3. Germline CDR1 reads SGHRS; CDR2 reads YFSETQ. The CDR3 sequence is CASSVGGTPETQYF. The CDR3 region has the DNA TGCGCCAGCAGCGTGGGTGGGACTCCAGAGACCCAGTACTTC.

Of note for this clonotype: Its ends do not fully match the called genes, so a read error is possible. The V call is TRBV25-1, the J call TRBJ2-4, with 9 bases that match TRBD1. Germline assignment: CDR1 MGHDK and CDR2 SYGVNS. The CDR3 has 17 residues. In DNA, the CDR3 is TGTGCCAGCAGTGCGCGACAGGGGGGTCCAGCCAAAAACACTCAGTACTTC. It is translated as CASSARQGGPAKNTQYF.